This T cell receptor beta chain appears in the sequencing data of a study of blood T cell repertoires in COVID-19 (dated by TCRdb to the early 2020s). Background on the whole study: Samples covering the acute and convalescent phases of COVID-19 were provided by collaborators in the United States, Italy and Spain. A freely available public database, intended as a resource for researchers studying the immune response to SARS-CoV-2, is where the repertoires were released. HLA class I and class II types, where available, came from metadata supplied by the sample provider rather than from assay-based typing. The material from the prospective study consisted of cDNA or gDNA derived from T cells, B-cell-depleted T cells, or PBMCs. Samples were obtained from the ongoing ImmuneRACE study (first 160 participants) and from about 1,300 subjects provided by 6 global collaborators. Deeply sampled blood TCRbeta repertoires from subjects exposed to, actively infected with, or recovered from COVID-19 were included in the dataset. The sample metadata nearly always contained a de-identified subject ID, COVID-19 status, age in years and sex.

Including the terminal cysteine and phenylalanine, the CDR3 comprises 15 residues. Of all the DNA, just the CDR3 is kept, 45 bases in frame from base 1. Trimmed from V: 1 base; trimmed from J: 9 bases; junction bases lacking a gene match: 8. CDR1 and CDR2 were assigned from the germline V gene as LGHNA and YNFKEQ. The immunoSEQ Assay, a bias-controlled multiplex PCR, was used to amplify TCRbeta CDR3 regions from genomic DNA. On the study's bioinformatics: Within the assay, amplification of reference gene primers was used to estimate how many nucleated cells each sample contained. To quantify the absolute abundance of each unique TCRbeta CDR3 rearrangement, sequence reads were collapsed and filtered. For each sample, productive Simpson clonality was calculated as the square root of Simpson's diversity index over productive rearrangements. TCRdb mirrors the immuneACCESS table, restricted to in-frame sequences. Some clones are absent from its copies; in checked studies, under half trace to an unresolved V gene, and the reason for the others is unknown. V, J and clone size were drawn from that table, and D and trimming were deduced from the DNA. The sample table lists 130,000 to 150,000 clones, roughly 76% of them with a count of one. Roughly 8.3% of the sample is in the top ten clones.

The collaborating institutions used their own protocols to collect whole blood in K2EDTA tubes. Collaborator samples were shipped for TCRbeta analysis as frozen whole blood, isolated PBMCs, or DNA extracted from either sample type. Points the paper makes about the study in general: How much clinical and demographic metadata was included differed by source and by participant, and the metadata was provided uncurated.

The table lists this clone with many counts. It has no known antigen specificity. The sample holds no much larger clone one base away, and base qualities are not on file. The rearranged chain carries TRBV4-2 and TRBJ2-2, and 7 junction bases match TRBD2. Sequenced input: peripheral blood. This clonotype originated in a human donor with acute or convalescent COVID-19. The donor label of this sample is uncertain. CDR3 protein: CASSQGLGEGRELFF. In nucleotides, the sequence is TGTGCCAGCAGCCAAGGGTTAGGGGAGGGGAGGGAGCTGTTTTTT.